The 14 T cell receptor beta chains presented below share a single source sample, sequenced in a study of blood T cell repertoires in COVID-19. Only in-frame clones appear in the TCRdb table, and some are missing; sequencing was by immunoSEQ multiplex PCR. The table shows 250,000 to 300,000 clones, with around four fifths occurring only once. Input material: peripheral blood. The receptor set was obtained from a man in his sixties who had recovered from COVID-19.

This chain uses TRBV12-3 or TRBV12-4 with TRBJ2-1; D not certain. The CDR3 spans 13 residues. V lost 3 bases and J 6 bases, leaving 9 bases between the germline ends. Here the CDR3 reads CASSFLLFNEQFF. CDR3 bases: TGTGCCAGCAGTTTCCTTTTGTTCAATGAGCAGTTCTTC.

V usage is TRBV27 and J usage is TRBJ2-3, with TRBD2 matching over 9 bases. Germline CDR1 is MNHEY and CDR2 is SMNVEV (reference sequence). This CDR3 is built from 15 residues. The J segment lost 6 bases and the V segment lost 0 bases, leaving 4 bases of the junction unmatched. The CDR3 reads CASSLSSSGGDTQYF. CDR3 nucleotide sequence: TGTGCCAGCAGTTTATCTTCGAGCGGGGGGGATACGCAGTATTTT.

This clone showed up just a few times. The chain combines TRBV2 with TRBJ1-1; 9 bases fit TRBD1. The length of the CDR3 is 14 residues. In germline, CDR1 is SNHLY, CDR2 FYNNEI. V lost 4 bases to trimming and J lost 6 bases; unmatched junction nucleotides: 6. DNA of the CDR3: TGTGCCAGCAGTGTAGACAGGGGGGGAGCTGAAGCTTTCTTT. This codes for CASSVDRGGAEAFF. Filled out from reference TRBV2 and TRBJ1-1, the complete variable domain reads EPEVTQTPSHQVTQMGQEVILRCVPISNHLYFYWYRQILGQKVEFLVSFYNNEISEKSEIFDDQFSVERPDGSNFTLKIRSTKLEDSAMYFCASSVDRGGAEAFFGQGTRLTVV.

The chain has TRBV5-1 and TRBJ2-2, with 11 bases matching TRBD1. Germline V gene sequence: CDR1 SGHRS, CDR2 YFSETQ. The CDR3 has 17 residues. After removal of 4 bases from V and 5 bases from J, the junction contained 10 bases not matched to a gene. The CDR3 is CASSPSRTGGRTGELFF. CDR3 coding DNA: TGCGCCAGCAGCCCGTCGAGGACAGGGGGCCGGACCGGGGAGCTGTTTTTT.

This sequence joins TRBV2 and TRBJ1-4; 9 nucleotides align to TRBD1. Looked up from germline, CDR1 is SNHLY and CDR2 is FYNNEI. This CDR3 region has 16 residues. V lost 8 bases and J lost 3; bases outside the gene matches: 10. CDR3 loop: CASCGQGLLANEKLFF. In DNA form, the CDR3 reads TGTGCCAGCTGCGGACAGGGGCTTTTAGCTAATGAAAAACTGTTTTTT.

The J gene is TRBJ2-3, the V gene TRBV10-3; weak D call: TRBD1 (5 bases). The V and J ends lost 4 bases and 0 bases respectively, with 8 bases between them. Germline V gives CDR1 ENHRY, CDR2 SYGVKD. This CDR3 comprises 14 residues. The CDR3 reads CAISAGMSTDTQYF. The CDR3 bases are TGTGCCATCAGTGCAGGGATGAGCACAGATACGCAGTATTTT.

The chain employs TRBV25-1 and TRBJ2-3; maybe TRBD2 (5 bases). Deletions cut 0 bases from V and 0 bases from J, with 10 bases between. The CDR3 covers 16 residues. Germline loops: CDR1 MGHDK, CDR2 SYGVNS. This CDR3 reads CASSEYVQRSTDTQYF. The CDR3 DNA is TGTGCCAGCAGTGAATATGTCCAGCGGAGCACAGATACGCAGTATTTT.

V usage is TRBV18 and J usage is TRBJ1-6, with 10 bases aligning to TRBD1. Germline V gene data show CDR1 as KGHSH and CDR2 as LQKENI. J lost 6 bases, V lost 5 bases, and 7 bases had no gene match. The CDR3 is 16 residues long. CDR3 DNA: TGTGCCAGCTCAGCCGGGACAGGGGATTTTAATTCACCCCTCCACTTT. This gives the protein CASSAGTGDFNSPLHF.

The DNA for the CDR3 is TGCGCCAGCAGCATACTAGCGGATCTTTACGAGCAGTACTTC. It encodes CASSILADLYEQYF. This sequence joins TRBV5-1 and TRBJ2-7; 8 nucleotides match TRBD2. With V trimmed by 4 bases and J by 4 bases, 7 bases remained unmatched. The CDR3 covers 14 residues. CDR1 is SGHRS and CDR2 is YFSETQ in the germline V gene.

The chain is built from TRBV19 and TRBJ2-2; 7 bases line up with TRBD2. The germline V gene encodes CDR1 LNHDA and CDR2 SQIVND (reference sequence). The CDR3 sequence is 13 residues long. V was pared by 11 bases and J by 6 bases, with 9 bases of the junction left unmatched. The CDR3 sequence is CASGTTLPGELFF. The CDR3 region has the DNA TGTGCCTCCGGGACTACTCTTCCCGGGGAGCTGTTTTTT.

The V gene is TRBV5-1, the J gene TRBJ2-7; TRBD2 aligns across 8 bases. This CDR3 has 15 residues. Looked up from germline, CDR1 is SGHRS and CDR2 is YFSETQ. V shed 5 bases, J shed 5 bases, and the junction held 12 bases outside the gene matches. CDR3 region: CASRPTGTSSHEQYF. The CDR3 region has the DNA TGCGCCAGCAGGCCAACCGGGACTAGTAGCCACGAGCAGTACTTC.

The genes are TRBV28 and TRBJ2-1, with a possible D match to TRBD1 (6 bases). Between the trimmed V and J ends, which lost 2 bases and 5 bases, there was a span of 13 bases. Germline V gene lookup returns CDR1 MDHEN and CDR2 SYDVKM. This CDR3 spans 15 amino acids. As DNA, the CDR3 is TGTGCCAGCAGTTTAATAGGGGGTGTTAACAATGAGCAGTTCTTC. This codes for CASSLIGGVNNEQFF. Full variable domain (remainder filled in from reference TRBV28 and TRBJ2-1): DVKVTQSSRYLVKRTGEKVFLECVQDMDHENMFWYRQDPGLGLRLIYFSYDVKMKEKGDIPEGYSVSREKKERFSLILESASTNQTSMYLCASSLIGGVNNEQFFGPGTRLTVL.

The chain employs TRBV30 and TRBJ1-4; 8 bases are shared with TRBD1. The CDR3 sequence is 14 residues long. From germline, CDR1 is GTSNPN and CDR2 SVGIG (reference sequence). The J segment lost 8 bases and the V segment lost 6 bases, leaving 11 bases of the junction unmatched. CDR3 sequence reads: CACTPQGALEKLFF. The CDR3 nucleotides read TGTGCCTGCACCCCGCAGGGGGCGCTAGAAAAACTGTTTTTT.

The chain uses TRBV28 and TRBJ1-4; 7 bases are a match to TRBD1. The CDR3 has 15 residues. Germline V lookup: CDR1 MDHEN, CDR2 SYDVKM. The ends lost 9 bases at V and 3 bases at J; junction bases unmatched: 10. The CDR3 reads CASKSPGQPNEKLFF. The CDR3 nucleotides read TGTGCCAGTAAGTCCCCGGGACAGCCTAATGAAAAACTGTTTTTT.